This T cell receptor (beta chain) comes out of a study of T cell responses to AZD1222 COVID-19 vaccine. Libraries were prepared by immunoSEQ multiplex PCR; TCRdb keeps only in-frame clonotypes and omits some of them. The sample shows fewer than 110,000 clones, about 89% of them seen only once. This CDR3 has 20 residues. J lost 3 bases, V lost 6 bases, and 22 bases had no gene match. The germline V gene has CDR1 MNHEY and CDR2 SMNVEV (reference sequence). This sequence was found in an adult who received the AZD1222 COVID-19 vaccine. The chain employs TRBV27 and TRBJ2-2, with 7 positions matching TRBD1. Sequencing used peripheral blood, obtained 28 days after the second AZD1222 dose. The CDR3 DNA is TGTGCCAGCAGCTTAACCTCCGCGACAGGGCGTTGGGTGGACACCGGGGAGCTGTTTTTT. Translation gives CASSLTSATGRWVDTGELFF.